Listed here are 15 T cell receptor beta chains from one sample, sequenced in a study of cytomegalovirus exposure and HLA in healthy donors (dated by TCRdb to the late 2010s). Library preparation employed the immunoSEQ multiplex PCR assay. For the multiplex PCR, a mixture combining 60 forward primers for TCR Vbeta segments and 13 reverse primers for TCR Jbeta segments was used. In TCRdb, the immuneACCESS table is reduced to in-frame sequences with V and J assigned. These tables do not hold every clone; where another copy was compared, an unresolved V gene accounts for under half, and the others remain unexplained. The sample profile shows 200,000 to 250,000 clones; 70% to 85% of them were found once. The ten most abundant clones make up roughly 0.58% of the sample. The sample comprised PBMCs. Receptors were obtained from a woman in her thirties or forties in good health and CMV-seronegative.

The chain recombines TRBV5-4 with TRBJ2-3; possible D gene TRBD2, 6 bases. Trimming cost V 7 bases and J 4 bases, with 16 bases left between them. Germline CDR1 reads SGHNT; CDR2 reads YYREEE (reference sequence). This CDR3 is 14 amino acids long. The CDR3 region is CASALTSSPDTQYF. DNA for the CDR3: TGTGCCAGCGCCCTGACTAGTTCCCCAGATACGCAGTATTTT. The entire variable domain, with the rest obtained from reference TRBV5-4 and TRBJ2-3, is as follows: ETGVTQSPTHLIKTRGQQVTLRCSSQSGHNTVSWYQQALGQGPQFIFQYYREEENGRGNFPPRFSGLQFPNYSSELNVNALELDDSALYLCASALTSSPDTQYFGPGTRLTVL.

This chain links TRBV13 with TRBJ2-1; the D is unclear. Germline lookup yields CDR1 PRHDT and CDR2 FYEKMQ (reference sequence). The CDR3 covers 11 residues. The V and J ends lost 5 bases and 6 bases respectively, with 5 bases between them. CDR3 sequence (DNA): TGTGCCAGCAGCCTGTTCAATGAGCAGTTCTTC. This gives the protein CASSLFNEQFF. The entire variable domain, with the rest obtained from reference TRBV13 and TRBJ2-1, is as follows: AAGVIQSPRHLIKEKRETATLKCYPIPRHDTVYWYQQGPGQDPQFLISFYEKMQSDKGSIPDRFSAQQFSDYHSELNMSSLELGDSALYFCASSLFNEQFFGPGTRLTVL.

The chain joins TRBV4-2 to TRBJ2-7; 7 bases fit TRBD1. Germline CDR1 reads LGHNA; CDR2 reads YNFKEQ. With 4 bases clipped from V and 1 base from J, the junction kept 7 bases outside the gene matches. This CDR3 has 15 residues. CDR3 loop: CASSRDRVGSYEQYF. CDR3 nucleotides: TGTGCCAGCAGCCGAGACAGGGTGGGGTCCTACGAGCAGTACTTC.

This clone came up a few times. This chain links TRBV6-6 with TRBJ2-1, with 8 bases identical to TRBD1. The CDR3 has 14 residues. V dropped 7 bases and J dropped 2; count of bases not matched to a gene: 4. CDR1 and CDR2 from the germline V gene are MNHNY and SVGAGI (reference sequence). The CDR3 sequence is CASTDRGAYNEQFF. The CDR3 coding sequence is TGTGCCAGCACAGACAGGGGCGCCTACAATGAGCAGTTCTTC.

V and J are TRBV5-6 and TRBJ1-4; D uncertain. The V gene lost 2 bases and the J gene lost 2 bases, with 7 bases spanning the gap. The CDR3 has 14 amino acids. The V gene's germline CDR1 is SGHDT and CDR2 YYEEEE. The CDR3 DNA reads as TGTGCCAGCAGCTTACGGGTTACTAATGAAAAACTGTTTTTT. Protein product: CASSLRVTNEKLFF.

J is TRBJ2-2 and V is TRBV5-1; 9 bases are shared with TRBD1. Per the germline V gene, CDR1 is SGHRS and CDR2 is YFSETQ. This CDR3 has 16 amino acids. Trimming cost V 4 bases and J 3 bases; bases outside gene matches: 7. CDR3 bases: TGCGCCAGCAGCCCCGAGGGACAGGGCTACACCGGGGAGCTGTTTTTT. Residues: CASSPEGQGYTGELFF.

V usage is TRBV9 and J usage is TRBJ1-2; D gene uncertain. Trimming removed 3 bases from V and 2 bases from J, with 14 bases in between. The CDR3 runs to 15 residues. The germline V gene has CDR1 SGDLS and CDR2 YYNGEE. The CDR3 region is CASSDPGYNNYGYTF. The CDR3 DNA reads TGTGCCAGCAGCGATCCAGGTTATAACAACTATGGCTACACCTTC. Full variable domain (remainder filled in from reference TRBV9 and TRBJ1-2): DSGVTQTPKHLITATGQRVTLRCSPRSGDLSVYWYQQSLDQGLQFLIQYYNGEERAKGNILERFSAQQFPDLHSELNLSSLELGDSALYFCASSDPGYNNYGYTFGSGTRLTVV.

V and J are TRBV4-2 and TRBJ1-1; D uncertain. V shed 6 bases and J shed 1 base, with 6 bases lying between them. Germline V gene data show CDR1 as LGHNA and CDR2 as YNFKEQ. CDR3 length: 12 amino acids. CDR3 DNA sequence: TGTGCCAGCAGATCGGGGAACACTGAAGCTTTCTTT. The encoded protein is CASRSGNTEAFF.

The rearrangement joins TRBV7-3 to TRBJ1-1, with 7 positions matching TRBD1. Trimming removed 1 base from V and 0 bases from J; junction bases left unmatched: 5. The CDR3 runs to 16 residues. Germline V gives CDR1 SGHTA, CDR2 FQGTGA. The CDR3 nucleotides read TGTGCCAGCAGCTTAATAGGGGGCGCCGTGAACACTGAAGCTTTCTTT. This translates into CASSLIGGAVNTEAFF.

V usage is TRBV4-2 and J usage is TRBJ1-3; D gene ambiguous. This CDR3 has 14 amino acids. The V end was cut by 1 base, the J end by 5 bases, with 9 bases between. Germline values: CDR1 LGHNA, CDR2 YNFKEQ. Here the CDR3 DNA reads TGTGCCAGCAGCCAAGGCGGGCCTCGAAACACCATATATTTT. Translated: CASSQGGPRNTIYF.

The CDR3 here is CASSYVVDTQYF. CDR3 bases: TGTGCCAGCAGTTACGTAGTAGATACGCAGTATTTT. The V call is TRBV6-6, the J call TRBJ2-3, with D unresolved. Germline CDR1 is MNHNY and CDR2 is SVGAGI (reference sequence). This CDR3 contains 12 residues. Trimming pared 2 bases from V and 5 bases from J, leaving 5 bases between.

The gene calls are TRBV19 and TRBJ1-3, with 8 bases that match TRBD1. CDR3 length: 16 residues. CDR1 is LNHDA, CDR2 SQIVND, per germline (reference sequence). V shed 4 bases and J 0 bases; nucleotides not matched to a gene: 5. CDR3 loop: CASSNRDRHSGNTIYF. The DNA for the CDR3 is TGTGCCAGTAGTAACCGGGACAGGCACTCTGGAAACACCATATATTTT.

V gene TRBV4-1 combines with J gene TRBJ2-3; maybe TRBD1 (6 bases). Germline CDR1 is MGHRA and CDR2 is YSYEKL. V gave up 3 bases and J gave up 0 bases, with 19 bases separating them. The CDR3 has 18 residues. This CDR3 reads CASSHLLQQGPSTDTQYF. The CDR3 DNA is TGCGCCAGCAGCCACCTCCTCCAACAGGGCCCTAGCACAGATACGCAGTATTTT.

This clone was observed once. V and J are TRBV9 and TRBJ2-1; D unclear. The V gene's germline CDR1 is SGDLS and CDR2 YYNGEE. CDR3 length equals 17 residues. Trimming removed 3 bases at V and 0 bases at J, with 16 bases between. The CDR3 DNA reads TGTGCCAGCAGCGCGACAAGTCTCCTTACCTCCTACAATGAGCAGTTCTTC. The encoded protein is CASSATSLLTSYNEQFF.

The chain links TRBV5-1 to TRBJ2-1; 8 bases are a match to TRBD2. Germline values: CDR1 SGHRS, CDR2 YFSETQ. The trim removed 5 bases at V and 7 bases at J, leaving 14 bases unmatched. The CDR3 contains 16 residues. Here the CDR3 reads CASSFSSTSDRNEQFF. The CDR3 bases are TGCGCCAGCAGTTTCAGTTCGACTAGCGACCGGAATGAGCAGTTCTTC.